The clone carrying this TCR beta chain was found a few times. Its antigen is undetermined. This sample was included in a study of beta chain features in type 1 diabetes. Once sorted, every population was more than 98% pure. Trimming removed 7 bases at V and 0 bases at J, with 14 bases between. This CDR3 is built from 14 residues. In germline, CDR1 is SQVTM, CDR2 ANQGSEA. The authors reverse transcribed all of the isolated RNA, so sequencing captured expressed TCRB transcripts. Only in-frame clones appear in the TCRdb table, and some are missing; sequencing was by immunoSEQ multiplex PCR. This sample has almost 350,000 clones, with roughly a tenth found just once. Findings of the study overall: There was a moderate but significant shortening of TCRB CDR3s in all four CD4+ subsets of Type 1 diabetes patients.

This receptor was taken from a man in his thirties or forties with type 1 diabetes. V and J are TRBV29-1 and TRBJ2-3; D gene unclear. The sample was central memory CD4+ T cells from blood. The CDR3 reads CSARSGFSTDTQYF. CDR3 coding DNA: TGCAGCGCCCGTTCCGGTTTCAGCACAGATACGCAGTATTTT.